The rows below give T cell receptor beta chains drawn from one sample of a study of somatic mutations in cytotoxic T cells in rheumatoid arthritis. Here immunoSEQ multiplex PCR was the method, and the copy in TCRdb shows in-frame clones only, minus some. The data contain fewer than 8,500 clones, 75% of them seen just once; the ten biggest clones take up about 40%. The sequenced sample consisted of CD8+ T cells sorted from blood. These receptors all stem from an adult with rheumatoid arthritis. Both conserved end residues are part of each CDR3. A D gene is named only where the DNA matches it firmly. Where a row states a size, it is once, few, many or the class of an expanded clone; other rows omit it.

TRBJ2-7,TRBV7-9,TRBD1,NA,CASSLETGGPYEQYF,TGTGCCAGCAGCTTAGAGACAGGGGGCCCCTACGAGCAGTACTTC
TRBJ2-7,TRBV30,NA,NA,CAWETGGYEQYF,TGTGCCTGGGAAACGGGCGGCTACGAGCAGTACTTC
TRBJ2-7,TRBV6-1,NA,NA,CASSEGAGEGEQYF,TGTGCCAGCAGTGAAGGGGCAGGGGAGGGCGAGCAGTACTTC
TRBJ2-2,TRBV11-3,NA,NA,CASSSRDNPNTGELFF,TGTGCCAGCAGCTCGAGGGACAACCCGAACACCGGGGAGCTGTTTTTT
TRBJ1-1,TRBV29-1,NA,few,CSVELQMNTEAFF,TGCAGCGTTGAGCTACAGATGAACACTGAAGCTTTCTTT
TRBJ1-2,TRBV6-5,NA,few,CASSTGLRGGYTF,TGTGCCAGCAGTACGGGACTCCGGGGAGGCTACACCTTC
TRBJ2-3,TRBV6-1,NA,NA,CASSEFGGSRLDTQYF,TGTGCCAGCAGTGAATTTGGTGGGTCGCGGTTAGATACGCAGTATTTT
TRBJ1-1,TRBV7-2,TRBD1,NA,CASSLSGGGTEAFF,TGTGCCAGCAGCTTATCAGGGGGGGGCACTGAAGCTTTCTTT
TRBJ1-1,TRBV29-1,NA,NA,CSVEGGEGMNTEAFF,TGCAGCGTTGAAGGAGGGGAGGGGATGAACACTGAAGCTTTCTTT
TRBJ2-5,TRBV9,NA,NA,CASSVGSIQETQYF,TGTGCCAGCAGCGTAGGCTCAATCCAAGAGACCCAGTACTTC
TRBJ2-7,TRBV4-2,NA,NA,CASSQDEVGYEQYF,TGTGCCAGCAGCCAAGATGAGGTGGGCTACGAGCAGTACTTC
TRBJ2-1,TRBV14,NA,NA,CASSQVGGRYNEQFF,TGTGCCAGCAGCCAAGTCGGGGGGCGGTACAATGAGCAGTTCTTC
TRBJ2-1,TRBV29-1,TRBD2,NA,CSAPEERGGRNEQFF,TGCAGCGCCCCTGAGGAGCGGGGGGGCCGTAATGAGCAGTTCTTC
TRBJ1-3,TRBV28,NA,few,CASSLWGNTIYF,TGTGCCAGCAGTTTATGGGGAAACACCATATATTTT
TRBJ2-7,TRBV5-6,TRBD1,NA,CASSLVQGADEQYF,TGTGCCAGCAGCTTAGTACAGGGGGCCGACGAGCAGTACTTC
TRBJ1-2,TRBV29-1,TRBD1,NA,CSVTGGYGYTF,TGCAGCGTTACAGGGGGCTATGGCTACACCTTC
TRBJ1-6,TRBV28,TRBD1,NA,CASRSRGDNSPLHF,TGTGCCAGCAGGTCCAGGGGGGATAATTCACCCCTCCACTTT
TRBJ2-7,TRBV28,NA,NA,CASSALIETGLAYEQYF,TGTGCCAGCAGTGCCTTGATTGAGACGGGGTTGGCCTACGAGCAGTACTTC
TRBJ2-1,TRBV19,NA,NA,CASSKQGYLYNEQFF,TGTGCCAGTAGTAAACAGGGTTACCTATACAATGAGCAGTTCTTC
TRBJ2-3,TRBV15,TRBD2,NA,CATSRELAGVDTQYF,TGTGCCACCAGCAGAGAGCTAGCGGGAGTGGATACGCAGTATTTT
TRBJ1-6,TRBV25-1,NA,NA,CASRGVSYNSPLHF,TGTGCCAGCAGAGGGGTTTCCTATAATTCACCCCTCCACTTT